This T cell receptor beta chain stems from a study of early T cells in non-severe SARS-CoV-2 infection. Study in general: Whole-blood bulk RNA, unsorted, was sequenced, and chains were unpaired.

In the library, individual cDNA molecules carried attached unique molecular identifiers. From the 5' RACE reads, TCRdb called clonotypes with MiXCR, one entry per CDR3 protein. The sample holds 70,000 to 90,000 distinct CDR3 sequences, 15% seen once. This clonotype was counted ten times or more. The CDR3 runs to 15 residues. V shed 5 bases and J 7 bases; nucleotides not matched to a gene: 9. The sequenced sample consisted of whole blood. The chain combines TRBV12-3 or TRBV12-4 with TRBJ2-1; 9 bases map to TRBD2. The clonotype originates from an adult who was a healthcare worker with PCR-confirmed SARS-CoV-2 infection or an uninfected control (not recorded which). The CDR3 here is CASSELAGLENEQFF. The CDR3 bases are TGTGCCAGCAGTGAACTAGCGGGTCTAGAGAATGAGCAGTTCTTC.